The rows below give T cell receptor beta chains drawn from one sample of a study of cytomegalovirus exposure and HLA in healthy donors. The table came from immunoSEQ multiplex PCR; TCRdb's copy has only in-frame clones and leaves some out. The table lists 84,000 or so clones, roughly three quarters of them singletons. Sequencing was performed on PBMCs. These TCRs come from a man in his thirties or forties in good health and CMV-seronegative. CDR3s include the opening cysteine and the closing phenylalanine or tryptophan. The order of the fields is J gene, clone size, D gene, V gene, CDR3 protein, CDR3 DNA. The D gene is left open where the match is weak. The size field is filled for only some rows; it gives once, few, many or a size class.

J: TRBJ1-2
size: NA
D: TRBD1
V: TRBV4-1
CDR3: CASLPGQGTLNYGYTF
DNA: TGCGCCAGTTTGCCGGGACAGGGGACCTTGAACTATGGCTACACCTTC

J: TRBJ2-2
size: NA
D: TRBD2
V: TRBV19
CDR3: CASLRPSGGVGGTGELFF
DNA: TGTGCCTCCCTCAGGCCTAGCGGGGGGGTCGGGGGCACCGGGGAGCTGTTTTTT

J: TRBJ2-7
size: few
D: TRBD2
V: TRBV28
CDR3: CASSHGGEFEQYF
DNA: TGTGCCAGCAGTCATGGGGGGGAGTTCGAGCAGTACTTC

J: TRBJ2-1
size: NA
D: TRBD2
V: TRBV15
CDR3: CATSRDVGGGEDEQFF
DNA: TGTGCCACCAGCAGAGATGTGGGGGGAGGGGAGGATGAGCAGTTCTTC

J: TRBJ2-1
size: NA
D: TRBD1
V: TRBV5-8
CDR3: CASSTGTGHNEQFF
DNA: TGTGCCAGCAGTACCGGGACAGGGCACAATGAGCAGTTCTTC

J: TRBJ2-7
size: few
D: NA
V: TRBV7-2
CDR3: CASSRDTYEQYF
DNA: TGTGCCAGCAGCCGAGACACCTACGAGCAGTACTTC

J: TRBJ1-1
size: NA
D: NA
V: TRBV7-9
CDR3: CSSSYRQETEAFF
DNA: TGTTCCAGCAGCTATCGACAGGAGACTGAAGCTTTCTTT

J: TRBJ1-1
size: NA
D: NA
V: TRBV18
CDR3: CASSPQGSGQLNTEAFF
DNA: TGTGCCAGCTCACCACAAGGATCAGGGCAATTGAACACTGAAGCTTTCTTT

J: TRBJ2-1
size: NA
D: TRBD1
V: TRBV13
CDR3: CASSRARDRQFF
DNA: TGTGCCAGCAGCCGAGCCCGGGACAGGCAGTTCTTC

J: TRBJ1-1
size: NA
D: NA
V: TRBV18
CDR3: CASSPPVGRNTEAFF
DNA: TGTGCCAGCTCACCACCGGTGGGCAGGAACACTGAAGCTTTCTTT

J: TRBJ1-5
size: NA
D: TRBD1
V: TRBV30
CDR3: CAWSGTGSNQPQHF
DNA: TGTGCCTGGAGTGGGACAGGGAGCAATCAGCCCCAGCATTTT

J: TRBJ2-1
size: NA
D: NA
V: TRBV9
CDR3: CASSWGGEQFF
DNA: TGTGCCAGCAGTTGGGGCGGTGAGCAGTTCTTC

J: TRBJ1-1
size: NA
D: NA
V: TRBV15
CDR3: CATSQGLTEAFF
DNA: TGTGCCACCAGCCAGGGGCTTACTGAAGCTTTCTTT

J: TRBJ2-7
size: few
D: TRBD1
V: TRBV5-1
CDR3: CASSSTTGGTYEQYF
DNA: TGCGCCAGCAGCTCGACGACAGGGGGCACCTACGAGCAGTACTTC

J: TRBJ2-7
size: NA
D: TRBD2
V: TRBV25-1
CDR3: CASSVGGGYSYEQYF
DNA: TGTGCCAGCAGTGTTGGGGGAGGGTACTCCTACGAGCAGTACTTC

J: TRBJ1-3
size: NA
D: NA
V: TRBV5-4
CDR3: CASFSGNTIYF
DNA: TGTGCCAGCTTCTCCGGAAACACCATATATTTT

J: TRBJ2-7
size: few
D: TRBD2
V: TRBV9
CDR3: CASSAALAGSYEQYF
DNA: TGTGCCAGCAGCGCAGCACTAGCGGGTTCCTACGAGCAGTACTTC